This record covers a single TCR beta chain. The sample is drawn from a study of fetal regulatory T cell absence and autoimmunity. Method: immunoSEQ multiplex PCR; TCRdb's copy keeps in-frame clones and lacks some. Of 95,000 to 100,000 clones in the sample, around 72% are singletons; the top ten hold 2%. The V gene end was trimmed by 2 bases and the J gene end by 5 bases; junction bases not matched to a gene: 3. CDR3 length: 13 amino acids. Germline CDR1 ENHRY, CDR2 SYGVKD. The sample consisted of pancreas tissue. The chain recombines TRBV10-3 with TRBJ2-7; 7 nucleotides agree with TRBD2. The TCR comes from a male donor with IPEX syndrome. This CDR3 reads CAISEREVNEQYF. CDR3 nucleotide sequence: TGTGCCATCAGTGAGCGGGAGGTGAACGAGCAGTACTTC.